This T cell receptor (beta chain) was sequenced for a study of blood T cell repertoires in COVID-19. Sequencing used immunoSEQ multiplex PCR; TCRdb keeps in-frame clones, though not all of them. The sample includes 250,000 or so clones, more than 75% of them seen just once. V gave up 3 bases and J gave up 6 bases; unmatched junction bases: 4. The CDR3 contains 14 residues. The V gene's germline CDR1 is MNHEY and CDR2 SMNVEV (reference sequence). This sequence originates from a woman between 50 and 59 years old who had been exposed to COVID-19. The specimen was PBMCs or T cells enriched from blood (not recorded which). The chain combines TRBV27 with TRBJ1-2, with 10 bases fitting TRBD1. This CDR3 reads CASSLTGGSNGYTF. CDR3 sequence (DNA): TGTGCCAGCAGTTTGACAGGGGGCAGCAATGGCTACACCTTC.